The 16 T cell receptor beta chains in this list originate from one sample, sequenced in a study of beta chain features in type 1 diabetes. Study observations and caveats: Within each of all four CD4+ subsets, Type 1 diabetes patients had TCRB CDR3s that were moderately but significantly shorter.

Their cognate antigens are unknown. Isolated RNA was reverse transcribed in full, so expressed TCRB transcripts were sequenced. Sequencing used immunoSEQ multiplex PCR; TCRdb keeps in-frame clones, though not all of them. The sample lists about 400,000 clones, around 12% occurring once. Sequenced sample: naive CD4+ T cells from blood. These receptors were collected from a young woman with type 1 diabetes.

The rearrangement links TRBV10-3 to TRBJ1-6, with 10 nucleotides matching TRBD1. The germline gives CDR1 ENHRY, CDR2 SYGVKD. V was pared by 10 bases and J by 9 bases, with 9 bases of the junction left unmatched. This CDR3 contains 14 residues. The CDR3 loop is CATTSDRGISPLHF. The DNA for the CDR3 is TGTGCCACCACGTCGGACAGGGGGATTTCACCCCTCCACTTT.

The chain employs TRBV23-1 and TRBJ2-1; 9 nucleotides line up with TRBD2. TRBV23-1 is identified as an open reading frame with a role that is uncertain. V lost 2 bases, J lost 5 bases, and 16 bases stayed unmatched. This CDR3 is built from 19 residues. CDR3 DNA sequence: TGCGCCAGCAGTCAACAGAGCGGCGGGGGGGCCCATTCCCACAATGAGCAGTTCTTC. This codes for CASSQQSGGGAHSHNEQFF.

The chain joins TRBV7-3 to TRBJ2-5; a possible D gene is TRBD1 (6 bases). Trimming pared 3 bases from V and 7 bases from J, leaving 12 bases between. This CDR3 region has 13 residues. Germline assignment: CDR1 SGHTA and CDR2 FQGTGA. CDR3: CASSFSPGATQYF. In DNA, the CDR3 is TGTGCCAGCAGCTTCTCCCCAGGGGCGACCCAGTACTTC.

The table lists this clone with a few counts. The chain carries TRBV18 and TRBJ2-7; a possible D gene is TRBD2 (7 bases). The V end was cut by 1 base, the J end by 0 bases, with 16 bases between. The CDR3 contains 17 residues. CDR1 is KGHSH and CDR2 is LQKENI in the germline V gene. CDR3 region: CASSPLTGGLNSYEQYF. CDR3 DNA: TGTGCCAGCTCACCACTCACGGGGGGCCTTAACTCCTACGAGCAGTACTTC.

Written as DNA, the CDR3 is TGTGCCAGCAGTCCACCAGGGGTTGGAAACACCATATATTTT. Translating it yields CASSPPGVGNTIYF. J is TRBJ1-3 and V is TRBV7-9, with a tentative D call TRBD1 (6 bases). V was cut by 6 bases and J by 3 bases, with 12 bases left in between. Germline V gives CDR1 SEHNR, CDR2 FQNEAQ (reference sequence). CDR3 length equals 14 residues.

The rearrangement uses TRBV5-1 and TRBJ2-3; a possible D gene is TRBD2 (5 bases). Germline V lookup: CDR1 SGHRS, CDR2 YFSETQ. Trimming shortened V by 1 base and J by 5 bases, and 11 bases separated the two germline ends. This CDR3 is 14 amino acids long. The CDR3 protein is CASSLITRGDTQYF. DNA of the CDR3: TGCGCCAGCAGCTTGATTACACGGGGAGATACGCAGTATTTT.

This clone was seen more than once but under ten times. The chain links TRBV30 to TRBJ2-7; 9 nucleotides agree with TRBD1. V shed 5 bases and J 0 bases; nucleotides not matched to a gene: 5. CDR1 is GTSNPN, CDR2 SVGIG, per germline (reference sequence). The CDR3 is 14 amino acids. DNA for the CDR3: TGTGCCTGGGCGACAGGGGGAACCTCCTACGAGCAGTACTTC. It translates to CAWATGGTSYEQYF. Combining the CDR3 with reference TRBV30 and TRBJ2-7 gives the whole variable domain SQTIHQWPATLVQPVGSPLSLECTVEGTSNPNLYWYRQAAGRGLQLLFYSVGIGQISSEVPQNLSASRPQDRQFILSSKKLLLSDSGFYLCAWATGGTSYEQYFGPGTRLTVT.

This clone was counted a few times. The chain has TRBV14 and TRBJ1-4; 7 bases are shared with TRBD1. The length of the CDR3 is 15 residues. Looked up from germline, CDR1 is SGHDN and CDR2 is FVKESK. The V gene end was trimmed by 0 bases and the J gene end by 5 bases; junction bases not matched to a gene: 3. The CDR3 sequence: CASSQDVQGNEKLFF. CDR3 in DNA: TGTGCCAGCAGCCAAGACGTACAGGGGAATGAAAAACTGTTTTTT.

This clone was observed a handful of times. This rearrangement joins TRBV18 to TRBJ2-3; TRBD2 matches 8 bases. The length of the CDR3 is 14 residues. The ends lost 3 bases at V and 6 bases at J; junction bases unmatched: 5. The germline gives CDR1 KGHSH, CDR2 LQKENI. In nucleotides, the CDR3 is TGTGCCAGCTCACCGACGGGAGGGGAGGATACGCAGTATTTT. Its translation: CASSPTGGEDTQYF.

This rearrangement joins TRBV2 to TRBJ2-2; 7 bases agree with TRBD1. Germline V gene lookup returns CDR1 SNHLY and CDR2 FYNNEI. V was pared by 7 bases and J by 5 bases, with 10 bases of the junction left unmatched. This CDR3 is built from 15 residues. The CDR3 region has the DNA TGTGCCAGCACCAGACAGGGCGAAAGGACCGGGGAGCTGTTTTTT. As protein: CASTRQGERTGELFF.

Only a few counts were recorded for this clone. The chain is built from TRBV2 and TRBJ2-3; D is possibly TRBD2 (6 bases). The CDR3 totals 14 residues. Germline CDR1 SNHLY, CDR2 FYNNEI. V lost 11 bases, J lost 5 bases, and 20 bases lay in between. CDR3 DNA sequence: TGTGCCGCCCAGACCGGGACTCGGGAAGATACGCAGTATTTT. Amino acids: CAAQTGTREDTQYF.

The rearrangement links TRBV6-5 to TRBJ1-4; D is undetermined. Germline CDR1 reads MNHEY; CDR2 reads SVGAGI. The CDR3 sequence is 14 residues long. V was clipped by 7 bases and J by 5 bases, with 14 bases between them. The CDR3, as DNA: TGTGCCAGCACCCCGGACTATCGGAATGAAAAACTGTTTTTT. Protein: CASTPDYRNEKLFF.

The J gene is TRBJ2-4, the V gene TRBV4-1; 11 bases map to TRBD2. Germline V gives CDR1 MGHRA, CDR2 YSYEKL. V was pared by 2 bases and J by 2 bases, with 5 bases of the junction left unmatched. This CDR3 is built from 17 residues. CDR3 loop: CASSQPTSGRTKNIQYF. CDR3 coding DNA: TGCGCCAGCAGCCAACCTACTAGCGGGAGAACCAAAAACATTCAGTACTTC.

This clone was found a few times. The V call is TRBV30, the J call TRBJ1-1; D perhaps matches TRBD1 (6 bases). This CDR3 has 14 residues. Germline assignment: CDR1 GTSNPN and CDR2 SVGIG (reference sequence). Trimming took off 0 bases at V and 1 base at J, with 9 bases between the two ends. The CDR3 sequence: CAWSVGQPNTEAFF. The CDR3 nucleotides are TGTGCCTGGAGTGTAGGACAGCCGAACACTGAAGCTTTCTTT.

The J gene is TRBJ2-2, the V gene TRBV6-5; D gene uncertain. The CDR3 covers 12 residues. The germline V and J ends were trimmed by 6 bases and 6 bases, with 8 bases remaining between them. Germline values: CDR1 MNHEY, CDR2 SVGAGI. This chain's CDR3 is CASRSVAGELFF. The CDR3 DNA is TGTGCCAGCAGAAGCGTAGCCGGGGAGCTGTTTTTT.

V usage is TRBV15 and J usage is TRBJ2-3, with D maybe TRBD2 (6 bases). Trimming left V 3 bases short and J 8 bases short, with 12 bases between. Per germline, CDR1 LNHNV and CDR2 YYDKDF (reference sequence). The CDR3 extends over 13 amino acids. Here the CDR3 DNA reads TGTGCCACCAGCAGCGGGGTGGGGGGTACGCAGTATTTT. Residues: CATSSGVGGTQYF.